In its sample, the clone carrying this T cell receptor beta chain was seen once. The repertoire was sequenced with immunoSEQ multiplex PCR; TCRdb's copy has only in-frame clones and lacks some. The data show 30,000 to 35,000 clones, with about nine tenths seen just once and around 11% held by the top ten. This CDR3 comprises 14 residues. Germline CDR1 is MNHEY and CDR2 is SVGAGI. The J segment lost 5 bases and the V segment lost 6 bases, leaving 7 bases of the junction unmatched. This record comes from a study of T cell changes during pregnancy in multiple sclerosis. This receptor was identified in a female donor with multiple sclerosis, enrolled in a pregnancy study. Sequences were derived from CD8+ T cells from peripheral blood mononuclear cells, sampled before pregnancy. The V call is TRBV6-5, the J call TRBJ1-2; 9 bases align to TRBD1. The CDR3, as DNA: TGTGCCAGCAGAGACAGGGGGGATCTTTATGGCTACACCTTC. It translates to CASRDRGDLYGYTF.